This passage covers 20 T cell receptor beta chains from one sample sequenced in a study of blood T cell repertoires in COVID-19. This table comes from immunoSEQ multiplex PCR, and its TCRdb copy is limited to in-frame clones, with some not included. Of tens of thousands of clones in the sample, roughly nine tenths are singletons; the top ten hold approximately 17%. The sequencing input was peripheral blood. The receptor source for this set is a man at least 80 years old in a cohort sampled during active COVID-19.

The genes are TRBV12-5 and TRBJ2-3; possible D gene TRBD2, 6 bases. V gave up 6 bases and J gave up 0 bases, with 10 bases separating them. The CDR3 loop spans 14 amino acids. The germline V gene encodes CDR1 LGHNT and CDR2 FRNRAP. The CDR3 here is CASGSGVSTDTQYF. In nucleotides, the CDR3 is TGTGCTAGTGGGTCGGGAGTCAGCACAGATACGCAGTATTTT.

The chain links TRBV5-1 to TRBJ2-3; tentatively, D is TRBD2 (6 bases). Trimming removed 0 bases at V and 0 bases at J, with 17 bases between. Germline V gives CDR1 SGHRS, CDR2 YFSETQ. The CDR3 runs to 18 residues. The CDR3 nucleotides read TGCGCCAGCAGCTTGGCAGACACCGGGACTTATAGCACAGATACGCAGTATTTT. Its protein product is CASSLADTGTYSTDTQYF.

The J gene is TRBJ2-4, the V gene TRBV27; 12 nucleotides agree with TRBD2. Germline loops: CDR1 MNHEY, CDR2 SMNVEV (reference sequence). Trimming removed 6 bases from V and 9 bases from J; junction bases left unmatched: 12. The CDR3 covers 16 residues. CDR3 sequence (DNA): TGTGCCAGCAGACGGACCCGACCTAGCGGGGGGGCCATTCAGTACTTC. The encoded protein is CASRRTRPSGGAIQYF.

The rearrangement links TRBV5-1 to TRBJ1-1; D may be TRBD1 (5 bases). Per the germline V gene, CDR1 is SGHRS and CDR2 is YFSETQ. The CDR3 is 14 amino acids. Trimming took 2 bases from V and 5 from J, leaving 13 bases between them. CDR3 protein: CASSFSGDGTEAFF. The CDR3 DNA follows: TGCGCCAGCAGCTTCTCGGGGGACGGGACTGAAGCTTTCTTT.

The J gene is TRBJ1-3, the V gene TRBV28; D might be TRBD1 (5 bases). The ends were cut back, 2 bases at V and 4 bases at J, with 15 bases in the middle. The germline CDR1 and CDR2 sequences are MDHEN and SYDVKM. CDR3 length: 16 residues. This CDR3 is CASSLGGDGSGNTIYF. For the CDR3, the DNA is TGTGCCAGCAGTTTAGGGGGGGATGGAAGCGGAAACACCATATATTTT.

The rearrangement uses TRBV18 and TRBJ2-3; 8 bases agree with TRBD1. Unmatched junction bases numbered 4, after V lost 2 bases and J lost 0 bases. The germline gives CDR1 KGHSH, CDR2 LQKENI. The CDR3 runs to 16 residues. CDR3 residues: CASSPAGGPSTDTQYF. In nucleotides, the CDR3 is TGTGCCAGCTCACCAGCAGGGGGCCCAAGCACAGATACGCAGTATTTT.

A remark on this clone: Within the sample, other DNA sequences also encode this same CDR3. The chain is built from TRBV5-4 and TRBJ2-2; the D gene is possibly TRBD1 (5 bases). This CDR3 contains 13 residues. The V gene's germline CDR1 is SGHNT and CDR2 YYREEE (reference sequence). The ends were cut back, 0 bases at V and 5 bases at J, with 5 bases in the middle. CDR3: CASSLDRTGELFF. The CDR3 bases are TGTGCCAGCAGCTTGGACAGGACCGGGGAGCTGTTTTTT.

The gene calls are TRBV19 and TRBJ1-4, with 8 positions matching TRBD1. The V gene's germline CDR1 is LNHDA and CDR2 SQIVND (reference sequence). The junction had 8 bases not matched to a gene; V was cut back by 5 bases and J by 3 bases. The CDR3 totals 16 residues. The CDR3 here is CASSVDRGGANEKLFF. The CDR3 coding sequence is TGTGCCAGTAGTGTCGACAGGGGAGGTGCTAATGAAAAACTGTTTTTT. Using reference TRBV19 and TRBJ1-4 for the parts outside the CDR3, the full variable domain is DGGITQSPKYLFRKEGQNVTLSCEQNLNHDAMYWYRQDPGQGLRLIYYSQIVNDFQKGDIAEGYSVSREKKESFPLTVTSAQKNPTAFYLCASSVDRGGANEKLFFGSGTQLSVL.

J is TRBJ1-5 and V is TRBV7-6; the D gene is possibly TRBD1 (5 bases). This CDR3 region has 13 residues. From germline, CDR1 is SGHVS and CDR2 FNYEAQ. Trimming stripped 5 bases from V and 4 bases from J, with 9 bases between. The CDR3 loop is CASSTQENQPQHF. CDR3 DNA: TGTGCCAGCAGCACACAGGAGAATCAGCCCCAGCATTTT.

The rearrangement joins TRBV11-2 to TRBJ2-3; TRBD2 agrees at 14 bases. There are 17 residues in the CDR3. The V segment lost 4 bases and the J segment 2 bases; nucleotides outside the gene matches: 5. Germline V lookup: CDR1 SGHAT, CDR2 FQNNGV. The CDR3 coding sequence is TGTGCCAGCAGCTCCGGACTAGCGGGGGGATACACAGATACGCAGTATTTT. Translated: CASSSGLAGGYTDTQYF.

The V and J genes are TRBV7-9 and TRBJ2-2; 10 positions agree with TRBD1. The CDR3 loop spans 18 amino acids. V gave up 5 bases and J gave up 4 bases; unmatched junction bases: 13. Germline V gene data show CDR1 as SEHNR and CDR2 as FQNEAQ (reference sequence). For the CDR3, the DNA is TGTGCCAGCAGCCAGGGACAGGGGTCACACTCCTTCACCGGGGAGCTGTTTTTT. It translates to CASSQGQGSHSFTGELFF.

This sequence joins TRBV19 and TRBJ1-1; D not resolved. The CDR3 is 14 amino acids. CDR1 is LNHDA and CDR2 is SQIVND in the germline V gene (reference sequence). Trimming cost V 0 bases and J 5 bases, with 10 bases left between them. The CDR3 DNA follows: TGTGCCAGTAGTATAGACTCGACCGGGACTGAAGCTTTCTTT. It encodes CASSIDSTGTEAFF.

J is TRBJ1-4 and V is TRBV28; 9 bases line up with TRBD1. This CDR3 has 15 residues. J was trimmed by 3 bases and V by 5 bases; bases with no gene match: 4. Germline CDR1 reads MDHEN; CDR2 reads SYDVKM. The chain's CDR3 is CASSLGQGPNEKLFF. DNA of the CDR3: TGTGCCAGCAGTCTGGGACAGGGCCCTAATGAAAAACTGTTTTTT.

The chain uses TRBV2 and TRBJ2-7, with D perhaps TRBD1 (6 bases). CDR1 SNHLY and CDR2 FYNNEI come from the germline V gene. V was clipped by 6 bases and J by 5 bases, with 11 bases between them. The CDR3 runs to 12 residues. CDR3 DNA: TGTGCCAGCAGCAGCAGGGGCCACGAGCAGTACTTC. This sequence encodes CASSSRGHEQYF.

The chain is built from TRBV18 and TRBJ2-1, with TRBD2 matching 12 bases. CDR1 KGHSH and CDR2 LQKENI come from the germline V gene. The V and J ends lost 3 bases and 4 bases, in that order; junction bases with no gene match: 4. This CDR3 has 16 residues. The CDR3 sequence is CASSPASGGGYNEQFF. The CDR3, as DNA: TGTGCCAGCTCACCGGCTAGCGGGGGGGGTTACAATGAGCAGTTCTTC.

This rearrangement joins TRBV4-2 to TRBJ2-1, with 8 bases lining up with TRBD1. Germline trimming cut 1 base from V and 6 bases from J; bases unmatched to any gene: 5. Per the germline V gene, CDR1 is LGHNA and CDR2 is YNFKEQ. The CDR3 totals 15 residues. Here the CDR3 reads CASSQVGQGGNEQFF. The CDR3, as DNA: TGTGCCAGCAGCCAAGTAGGACAGGGTGGCAATGAGCAGTTCTTC.

The sample holds a few counts of this clone. The chain links TRBV5-4 to TRBJ1-5; D possibly corresponds to TRBD1 (5 bases). The CDR3 extends over 14 amino acids. Germline lookup yields CDR1 SGHNT and CDR2 YYREEE (reference sequence). Trimming removed 0 bases at V and 9 bases at J, with 13 bases between. CDR3 sequence reads: CASSLGQGGGPQHF. The CDR3 DNA reads TGTGCCAGCAGCTTGGGGCAGGGAGGAGGGCCCCAGCATTTT.

The rearrangement links TRBV5-1 to TRBJ2-7; possibly TRBD1 for D (6 bases). The V end was cut by 1 base, the J end by 3 bases, with 11 bases between. Germline loops: CDR1 SGHRS, CDR2 YFSETQ. The CDR3 spans 14 residues. The CDR3, as DNA: TGCGCCAGCAGCTTGCAGGGGCCCCTCTACGAGCAGTACTTC. Translating gives CASSLQGPLYEQYF.

The chain recombines TRBV7-8 with TRBJ1-4; 7 bases are shared with TRBD1. Germline V gene data show CDR1 as SGHVS and CDR2 as FQNEAQ. This CDR3 spans 15 amino acids. V lost 5 bases to trimming and J lost 4 bases; unmatched junction nucleotides: 7. The chain's CDR3 is CASSRGGGLNEKLFF. CDR3 sequence (DNA): TGTGCCAGCAGCCGAGGAGGGGGCCTTAATGAAAAACTGTTTTTT.

In nucleotides, the CDR3 is TGTGCCAGCAGTCCCGGGGGGGGCGCGGGCACTGAAGCTTTCTTT. This translates into CASSPGGGAGTEAFF. This sequence joins TRBV6-5 and TRBJ1-1, with D perhaps matching TRBD1 (6 bases). CDR3 length: 15 amino acids. CDR1 is MNHEY, CDR2 SVGAGI, per germline. The germline V and J ends were trimmed by 5 bases and 4 bases, with 17 bases remaining between them.